The 30 T cell receptor beta chains below come from one sample, sequenced in a study of blood T cell repertoires in COVID-19. Assay used: immunoSEQ multiplex PCR; TCRdb lists only in-frame clones, some missing. The sample lists roughly 30,000 clones; more than 65% were seen once. The sequenced sample consisted of peripheral blood. The source is a woman aged 55-69 years with acute or convalescent COVID-19.

This clone is a singleton in its sample. The chain links TRBV5-1 to TRBJ1-1; a possible D gene is TRBD1 (5 bases). The CDR3 consists of 15 residues. Trimming stripped 0 bases from V and 4 bases from J, with 13 bases between. Germline values: CDR1 SGHRS, CDR2 YFSETQ. CDR3: CASSLAGGGGTEAFF. The CDR3 DNA sequence: TGCGCCAGCAGCTTGGCCGGGGGAGGAGGCACTGAAGCTTTCTTT. The variable domain in full, completed from reference TRBV5-1 and TRBJ1-1, reads KAGVTQTPRYLIKTRGQQVTLSCSPISGHRSVSWYQQTPGQGLQFLFEYFSETQRNKGNFPGRFSGRQFSNSRSEMNVSTLELGDSALYLCASSLAGGGGTEAFFGQGTRLTVV.

This clone was recorded once. The genes are TRBV5-1 and TRBJ1-1, with a tentative D call TRBD1 (6 bases). The CDR3 covers 15 residues. The germline V gene encodes CDR1 SGHRS and CDR2 YFSETQ. Trimming cost V 2 bases and J 3 bases, with 14 bases left between them. The CDR3 reads CASSFEGGGYTEAFF. In DNA, the CDR3 is TGCGCCAGCAGCTTTGAGGGAGGGGGATACACTGAAGCTTTCTTT. The entire variable domain, with the rest obtained from reference TRBV5-1 and TRBJ1-1, is as follows: KAGVTQTPRYLIKTRGQQVTLSCSPISGHRSVSWYQQTPGQGLQFLFEYFSETQRNKGNFPGRFSGRQFSNSRSEMNVSTLELGDSALYLCASSFEGGGYTEAFFGQGTRLTVV.

The V and J genes are TRBV6-7 and TRBJ1-1; no firm D call. TRBV6-7 carries the ORF label, with uncertain function. The CDR3 extends over 16 amino acids. Trimming shortened V by 2 bases and J by 0 bases, and 13 bases separated the two germline ends. CDR3 in DNA: TGTGCCAGCAGTTACACAATGCCCGGGATGAACACTGAAGCTTTCTTT. Its translation is CASSYTMPGMNTEAFF.

The chain joins TRBV24-1 to TRBJ2-3; TRBD1 aligns across 7 bases. Looked up from germline, CDR1 is KGHDR and CDR2 is SFDVKD. This CDR3 is built from 15 residues. The V gene end was trimmed by 2 bases and the J gene end by 2 bases; junction bases not matched to a gene: 3. The DNA for the CDR3 is TGTGCCACCAGTGATTGGGGACAGACCACAGATACGCAGTATTTT. It yields the protein CATSDWGQTTDTQYF.

This clone appeared once. This chain connects TRBV9 to TRBJ2-6; D is perhaps TRBD2 (5 bases). Germline V gene lookup returns CDR1 SGDLS and CDR2 YYNGEE. The CDR3 runs 17 residues. V was clipped by 4 bases and J by 4 bases, with 18 bases between them. The CDR3 protein is CASSPTIGEGGANVLTF. For the CDR3, the DNA is TGTGCCAGCAGCCCCACCATCGGAGAGGGCGGGGCCAACGTCCTGACTTTC.

V and J are TRBV18 and TRBJ1-2; perhaps TRBD1 as D (6 bases). This CDR3 comprises 14 residues. With 3 bases removed from V and 6 bases from J, the gap between germline ends came to 14 bases. Germline assignment: CDR1 KGHSH and CDR2 LQKENI. The CDR3 nucleotides read TGTGCCAGCTCACCCTCCAGGGGCTCGAATGGCTACACCTTC. Its protein is CASSPSRGSNGYTF.

The genes are TRBV7-2 and TRBJ1-1; D possibly corresponds to TRBD1 (5 bases). Germline lookup yields CDR1 SGHTA and CDR2 FQGNSA. V was trimmed by 0 bases and J by 7 bases, leaving 12 bases between them. This CDR3 region has 14 residues. CDR3 bases: TGTGCCAGCAGCTTAGCTCTCAGGGATGGTGAAGCTTTCTTT. This gives the protein CASSLALRDGEAFF.

This chain links TRBV6-5 with TRBJ2-1; tentative D call: TRBD1 (6 bases). Germline CDR1 is MNHEY and CDR2 is SVGAGI. The V gene lost 2 bases and the J gene lost 2 bases, with 13 bases spanning the gap. The CDR3 contains 16 residues. Written as DNA, the CDR3 is TGTGCCAGCAGTTACCCGGATGGGGGCCCCTACAATGAGCAGTTCTTC. As protein: CASSYPDGGPYNEQFF.

The chain recombines TRBV6-5 with TRBJ1-3; 7 bases are a match to TRBD1. The V and J ends lost 6 bases and 0 bases, in that order; junction bases with no gene match: 2. The CDR3 sequence is 14 residues long. The V gene's germline CDR1 is MNHEY and CDR2 SVGAGI. This CDR3 reads CASRAGGSGNTIYF. DNA of the CDR3: TGTGCCAGCAGGGCAGGGGGCTCTGGAAACACCATATATTTT.

The gene calls are TRBV10-1 and TRBJ1-1, with 7 positions matching TRBD1. V was pared by 4 bases and J by 12 bases, with 14 bases of the junction left unmatched. Looked up from germline, CDR1 is WNHNN and CDR2 is SYGVQD (reference sequence). CDR3 length equals 14 residues. DNA of the CDR3: TGCGCCAGCAGTGGACAGGGAGAGGTCTCGAAAACTTTCTTT. Translation: CASSGQGEVSKTFF.

This clone was counted at least ten times. This rearrangement joins TRBV5-1 to TRBJ2-1, with 10 bases matching TRBD2. V lost 0 bases to trimming and J lost 9 bases; unmatched junction nucleotides: 12. CDR1 SGHRS and CDR2 YFSETQ come from the germline V gene. The CDR3 runs to 17 residues. The CDR3 nucleotides read TGCGCCAGCAGCTTGGTCTCTCTAGCGGGGGTTTCCGGTGAGCAGTTCTTC. Translation: CASSLVSLAGVSGEQFF.

This rearrangement joins TRBV7-3 to TRBJ1-1; 7 bases agree with TRBD1. With V trimmed by 6 bases and J by 1 base, 5 bases remained unmatched. The CDR3 extends over 14 amino acids. The germline V gene encodes CDR1 SGHTA and CDR2 FQGTGA. The CDR3 sequence is CASSPQGTNTEAFF. The CDR3 DNA follows: TGTGCCAGCAGTCCACAGGGGACGAACACTGAAGCTTTCTTT.

The rearrangement links TRBV6-4 to TRBJ1-2; D not resolved. The CDR3 has 11 residues. V was clipped by 3 bases and J by 8 bases, with 7 bases between them. In germline, CDR1 is MRHNA, CDR2 SNTAGT. DNA for the CDR3: TGTGCCAGCAGTGATCCAAGCGGCTACACCTTC. It yields the protein CASSDPSGYTF.

The rearrangement links TRBV19 to TRBJ2-3; 7 nucleotides line up with TRBD2. Germline CDR1 is LNHDA and CDR2 is SQIVND (reference sequence). Trimming took 3 bases from V and 3 from J; bases not matched to a gene: 3. The CDR3 extends over 14 amino acids. This CDR3 is CASSIGGGTDTQYF. The CDR3 DNA follows: TGTGCCAGTAGTATTGGGGGGGGAACAGATACGCAGTATTTT.

This rearrangement joins TRBV24-1 to TRBJ2-3; the match to TRBD1 covers 11 bases. After removal of 3 bases from V and 5 bases from J, the junction contained 9 bases not matched to a gene. Germline assignment: CDR1 KGHDR and CDR2 SFDVKD. The CDR3 loop spans 17 amino acids. CDR3 loop: CATSDLPEGQGGDTQYF. The CDR3 coding sequence is TGTGCCACCAGTGATCTCCCTGAGGGACAGGGGGGAGATACGCAGTATTTT.

The V call is TRBV5-1, the J call TRBJ1-1; 11 bases are shared with TRBD1. The CDR3 consists of 18 residues. Trimming at V came to 4 bases and at J to 5 bases, leaving 16 bases not matched to a gene. CDR1 and CDR2 (germline): SGHRS, YFSETQ. CDR3 coding DNA: TGCGCCAGCAGCCCCTATTGGACAGGGGGCGATAGCTATACTGAAGCTTTCTTT. It translates to CASSPYWTGGDSYTEAFF.

The chain uses TRBV7-9 and TRBJ2-1; 7 nucleotides agree with TRBD2. The V and J ends lost 4 bases and 4 bases, in that order; junction bases with no gene match: 7. Germline V CDR1 and CDR2: SEHNR, FQNEAQ (reference sequence). The CDR3 has 15 residues. In DNA, the CDR3 is TGTGCCAGCAGCTGGCCCTGGCGGGGGTACAATGAGCAGTTCTTC. Translation: CASSWPWRGYNEQFF.

A note on this clone: The sample contains more than one DNA sequence encoding this CDR3. The J gene is TRBJ1-1, the V gene TRBV7-3, with D perhaps matching TRBD1 (6 bases). Trimming cost V 5 bases and J 1 base, with 8 bases left between them. In germline, CDR1 is SGHTA, CDR2 FQGTGA. The CDR3 has 13 residues. The CDR3 here is CASSQDRNTEAFF. Written as DNA, the CDR3 is TGTGCCAGCAGCCAGGACAGGAACACTGAAGCTTTCTTT.

J is TRBJ1-4 and V is TRBV27, with a weak D call TRBD1 (5 bases). The germline V gene has CDR1 MNHEY and CDR2 SMNVEV (reference sequence). V was cut by 6 bases and J by 1 base, with 18 bases left in between. The CDR3 length is 17 residues. The CDR3 reads CASRPGGGEGTNEKLFF. The CDR3 DNA follows: TGTGCCAGCAGGCCGGGAGGAGGGGAAGGAACTAATGAAAAACTGTTTTTT.

V is TRBV5-1 and J is TRBJ1-2; perhaps TRBD1 as D (6 bases). CDR3 length: 17 amino acids. Trimming pared 2 bases from V and 0 bases from J, leaving 17 bases between. Germline CDR1 and CDR2: SGHRS and YFSETQ. The CDR3 loop reads CASSLYVQGRANYGYTF. CDR3 DNA sequence: TGCGCCAGCAGCTTATACGTACAGGGCCGAGCTAACTATGGCTACACCTTC.

This chain connects TRBV6-5 to TRBJ1-2, with 10 positions matching TRBD1. Germline V gene lookup returns CDR1 MNHEY and CDR2 SVGAGI. V lost 2 bases to trimming and J lost 8 bases; unmatched junction nucleotides: 8. The CDR3 covers 15 residues. CDR3 sequence reads: CASSYTRQGAKGYTF. The DNA for the CDR3 is TGTGCCAGCAGTTACACCAGACAGGGGGCGAAAGGCTACACCTTC.

This chain uses TRBV7-3 with TRBJ2-2; D is possibly TRBD1 (5 bases). With 3 bases removed from V and 1 base from J, the gap between germline ends came to 12 bases. Looked up from germline, CDR1 is SGHTA and CDR2 is FQGTGA. This CDR3 is built from 16 residues. CDR3 coding DNA: TGTGCCAGCAGCTTTATAGGGCAGGGGAACACCGGGGAGCTGTTTTTT. Translated: CASSFIGQGNTGELFF.

This clone was counted only a few times. V and J are TRBV6-2 or TRBV6-3 and TRBJ2-1, with D unclear. V shed 5 bases and J shed 9 bases, with 11 bases lying between them. The CDR3 contains 12 residues. Germline loops: CDR1 MNHEY, CDR2 SVGEGT. DNA for the CDR3: TGTGCCAGCAGTCCCCCGCACGGTGAGCAGTTCTTC. This gives the protein CASSPPHGEQFF.

This rearrangement joins TRBV10-2 to TRBJ2-7; TRBD1 matches 9 bases. This CDR3 has 14 residues. The germline CDR1 and CDR2 sequences are WSHSY and SAAADI. V lost 6 bases to trimming and J lost 3 bases; unmatched junction nucleotides: 6. CDR3 in DNA: TGCGCCAGCAGGACAGGGGGGACCATCTACGAGCAGTACTTC. This gives the protein CASRTGGTIYEQYF.

The chain links TRBV4-2 to TRBJ1-3, with D uncertain. The CDR3 is 15 residues long. From germline, CDR1 is LGHNA and CDR2 YNFKEQ. With 3 bases removed from V and 0 bases from J, the gap between germline ends came to 9 bases. CDR3 amino acids: CASSHDPSSGNTIYF. The CDR3 DNA sequence: TGTGCCAGCAGCCACGACCCTAGCTCTGGAAACACCATATATTTT.

This chain uses TRBV2 with TRBJ2-3, with D unclear. The CDR3 has 15 residues. Germline V CDR1 and CDR2: SNHLY, FYNNEI. The germline V and J ends were trimmed by 1 base and 0 bases, with 8 bases remaining between them. The CDR3 DNA sequence: TGTGCCAGCAGTGAAGGTCTCTCCAGCACAGATACGCAGTATTTT. Its protein is CASSEGLSSTDTQYF.

The V gene is TRBV7-3, the J gene TRBJ2-2; D possibly corresponds to TRBD1 (6 bases). Germline V CDR1 and CDR2: SGHTA, FQGTGA. The CDR3 contains 15 residues. Trimming removed 2 bases from V and 5 bases from J, with 12 bases in between. For the CDR3, the DNA is TGTGCCAGCAGCTTATTGGGACAACTTACCGGGGAGCTGTTTTTT. Translating it yields CASSLLGQLTGELFF.

There are a few counts of this clone. The chain employs TRBV15 and TRBJ2-7; D may be TRBD1 (6 bases). There are 15 residues in the CDR3. The germline gives CDR1 LNHNV, CDR2 YYDKDF (reference sequence). V dropped 5 bases and J dropped 0 bases, with 14 bases sitting between them. The CDR3: CATSFGQSSSYEQYF. CDR3 nucleotides: TGTGCCACCAGCTTTGGACAGTCGAGCTCCTACGAGCAGTACTTC.

The chain has TRBV5-1 and TRBJ1-6, with a tentative D call TRBD1 (5 bases). V was pared by 0 bases and J by 8 bases, with 12 bases between. CDR3 size: 15 residues. Germline V gene lookup returns CDR1 SGHRS and CDR2 YFSETQ. The chain's CDR3 is CASSLGRGGYSPLHF. The CDR3 DNA is TGCGCCAGCAGCTTGGGAAGGGGTGGTTATTCACCCCTCCACTTT.

This clone was picked up one time. The chain combines TRBV5-1 with TRBJ1-2; perhaps TRBD1 as D (5 bases). Deletions cut 0 bases from V and 0 bases from J, with 9 bases between. Germline-derived CDR1 and CDR2 are SGHRS and YFSETQ. The CDR3 extends over 15 amino acids. CDR3 protein: CASSLVGGTNYGYTF. CDR3 in DNA: TGCGCCAGCAGCTTGGTCGGGGGTACTAACTATGGCTACACCTTC.